This passage covers 27 T cell receptor beta chains from one sample sequenced in a study of breast tumors, draining lymph nodes, adjacent tissues. TCRdb re-analysed the multiplex PCR reads in MiXCR, keeping a single row per CDR3 protein. The data show about 140,000 distinct CDR3 sequences, about a fifth seen once. Samples came from axillary lymph nodes draining the breast cancer. The sample consisted of axillary lymph node tissue. The receptors originated from a female donor with breast cancer. Some clones in this sample may be carry-over from other donors' samples.

A note on this clonotype: One base away lies a much larger clone, so this may be a sequencing read error. This rearrangement joins TRBV19 to TRBJ2-2; possibly TRBD2 for D (6 bases). Germline CDR1 and CDR2: LNHDA and SQIVND (reference sequence). The CDR3 is 17 residues long. CDR3 sequence reads: CASSIRGFIGSPGGLFF. The DNA of the CDR3 is TGTGCCAGTAGTATTCGCGGATTTATTGGGTCACCCGGGGGGCTGTTTTTT.

This clonotype was picked up many times. The chain uses TRBV5-1 and TRBJ2-3; 10 bases agree with TRBD2. This CDR3 region has 14 residues. Trimming at V came to 4 bases and at J to 5 bases, leaving 4 bases not matched to a gene. Germline CDR1 is SGHRS and CDR2 is YFSETQ. In nucleotides, the CDR3 is TGCGCCAGCAGCAGACGGACTAGCGGAGATACGCAGTATTTT. This encodes CASSRRTSGDTQYF.

This clonotype came up many times. V and J are TRBV7-9 and TRBJ1-2; a weak D match, TRBD1 (6 bases). CDR1 and CDR2 (germline): SEHNR, FQNEAQ (reference sequence). V lost 7 bases to trimming and J lost 4 bases, with 13 bases between them. There are 13 residues in the CDR3. As DNA, the CDR3 is TGTGCCAGCAACCTACAGGGCGGCTATGGCTACACCTTC. Its protein product is CASNLQGGYGYTF.

Many counts were recorded for this clonotype. V gene TRBV7-8 combines with J gene TRBJ2-3; a possible D gene is TRBD1 (6 bases). Germline lookup yields CDR1 SGHVS and CDR2 FQNEAQ. Deletions cut 4 bases from V and 0 bases from J, with 8 bases between. The CDR3 sequence is 14 residues long. The CDR3 coding sequence is TGTGCCAGCAGCTCAGACAGGAGCACAGATACGCAGTATTTT. Amino acids: CASSSDRSTDTQYF. The complete variable domain, with remaining parts taken from reference TRBV7-8 and TRBJ2-3, reads GAGVSQSPRYKVAKRGQDVALRCDPISGHVSLFWYQQALGQGPEFLTYFQNEAQLDKSGLPSDRFFAERPEGSVSTLKIQRTQQEDSAVYLCASSSDRSTDTQYFGPGTRLTVL.

This clonotype was detected ten times or more. This chain joins TRBV2 and TRBJ1-5; no firm D call. CDR3 length equals 15 residues. In germline, CDR1 is SNHLY, CDR2 FYNNEI. The V end was cut by 4 bases, the J end by 0 bases, with 10 bases between. CDR3 amino acids: CASSAEGYSNQPQHF. The CDR3 bases are TGTGCCAGCAGTGCTGAAGGATATAGCAATCAGCCCCAGCATTTT.

The gene calls are TRBV28 and TRBJ2-3; D possibly corresponds to TRBD1 (5 bases). The CDR3 is 13 amino acids. Trimming removed 7 bases at V and 1 base at J, with 9 bases between. Germline assignment: CDR1 MDHEN and CDR2 SYDVKM. CDR3 protein: CASIQGGTDTQYF. The CDR3 DNA reads as TGTGCCAGCATCCAAGGGGGCACAGATACGCAGTATTTT. Full variable domain (missing parts from reference TRBV28 and TRBJ2-3): DVKVTQSSRYLVKRTGEKVFLECVQDMDHENMFWYRQDPGLGLRLIYFSYDVKMKEKGDIPEGYSVSREKKERFSLILESASTNQTSMYLCASIQGGTDTQYFGPGTRLTVL.

Many counts were recorded for this clonotype. The chain couples TRBV28 to TRBJ2-7; 9 positions agree with TRBD2. Germline lookup yields CDR1 MDHEN and CDR2 SYDVKM. The CDR3 consists of 13 residues. Trimming removed 3 bases from V and 7 bases from J; junction bases left unmatched: 4. The CDR3, as DNA: TGTGCCAGCAGTTTTAGCGGGAGAATAGAGCAGTACTTC. It codes for CASSFSGRIEQYF.

This clonotype was seen a few times. In nucleotides, the CDR3 is TGTGCCAGCAGCCCAAGGGCGGGGGCGCGCGCCGGGGAGCTGTTTTTT. It specifies CASSPRAGARAGELFF. V is TRBV11-2 and J is TRBJ2-2; D is possibly TRBD2 (7 bases). V shed 5 bases and J shed 6 bases, with 19 bases lying between them. The CDR3 totals 16 residues. In germline, CDR1 is SGHAT, CDR2 FQNNGV.

The chain recombines TRBV19 with TRBJ1-2, with no clear D. The CDR3 extends over 14 amino acids. CDR1 is LNHDA, CDR2 SQIVND, per germline (reference sequence). The ends were cut back, 5 bases at V and 4 bases at J, with 14 bases in the middle. The CDR3 loop reads CASSLGSVVYGYTF. The DNA of the CDR3 is TGTGCCAGTAGTCTGGGATCGGTAGTCTATGGCTACACCTTC.

This clonotype has ten or more counts. The V and J genes are TRBV4-1 and TRBJ1-2, with 10 bases that match TRBD1. CDR1 and CDR2 from the germline V gene are MGHRA and YSYEKL. The length of the CDR3 is 14 residues. V lost 6 bases to trimming and J lost 4 bases; unmatched junction nucleotides: 5. CDR3 sequence (DNA): TGCGCCAGCAGAAAAGGGACAGGGGTCTATGGCTACACCTTC. Its translation is CASRKGTGVYGYTF.

This clonotype was counted at least ten times. V gene TRBV5-1 combines with J gene TRBJ1-3, with D unclear. Trimming pared 3 bases from V and 2 bases from J, leaving 18 bases between. The germline CDR1 and CDR2 sequences are SGHRS and YFSETQ. There are 17 residues in the CDR3. CDR3 DNA sequence: TGCGCCAGCAGCTCGCAGGATCCAGGTTTCCCTGGAAACACCATATATTTT. Protein product: CASSSQDPGFPGNTIYF.

There are many counts of this clonotype. This chain joins TRBV7-9 and TRBJ2-1; TRBD2 agrees at 11 bases. Per germline, CDR1 SEHNR and CDR2 FQNEAQ (reference sequence). Trimming took 5 bases from V and 2 from J; bases not matched to a gene: 5. The CDR3 has 16 residues. The CDR3 nucleotides read TGTGCCAGCAGCCATAGCGGGAGGGGGGCCTACAATGAGCAGTTCTTC. Protein product: CASSHSGRGAYNEQFF.

There are many counts of this clonotype. CDR3 residues: CASGGPQGPRVDTQYF. CDR3 DNA: TGTGCTAGTGGCGGCCCCCAGGGACCAAGGGTAGATACGCAGTATTTT. The rearrangement uses TRBV12-5 and TRBJ2-3; either TRBD1 or TRBD2 may fit D (5 bases each). Germline V CDR1 and CDR2: LGHNT, FRNRAP. The CDR3 consists of 16 residues. The V gene lost 6 bases and the J gene lost 5 bases, with 21 bases spanning the gap. The full variable domain, rest sourced from reference TRBV12-5 and TRBJ2-3, is DARVTQTPRHKVTEMGQEVTMRCQPILGHNTVFWYRQTMMQGLELLAYFRNRAPLDDSGMPKDRFSAEMPDATLATLKIQPSEPRDSAVYFCASGGPQGPRVDTQYFGPGTRLTVL.

This clonotype has ten or more counts. The chain carries TRBV7-3 and TRBJ2-5; 7 bases agree with TRBD1. Trimming cost V 4 bases and J 0 bases; bases outside gene matches: 2. The germline gives CDR1 SGHTA, CDR2 FQGTGA. This CDR3 has 14 residues. The DNA for the CDR3 is TGTGCCAGCAGCTCGGGACAGTACCAAGAGACCCAGTACTTC. Its protein product is CASSSGQYQETQYF.

This clonotype was seen many times. The chain combines TRBV6-5 with TRBJ1-4; D remains ambiguous. The V gene lost 7 bases and the J gene lost 4 bases, with 13 bases spanning the gap. The CDR3 covers 14 residues. Germline CDR1 MNHEY, CDR2 SVGAGI. The DNA for the CDR3 is TGTGCCAGCAAAAATGGGCCTCGTAATGAAAAACTGTTTTTT. It specifies CASKNGPRNEKLFF.

This clonotype was counted only a few times. The CDR3: CASSQEPAGFEQFF. The DNA for the CDR3 is TGTGCCAGCAGCCAAGAGCCGGCGGGGTTTGAGCAGTTCTTC. This sequence joins TRBV14 and TRBJ2-1; weak D call: TRBD2 (6 bases). V lost 0 bases and J 9 bases, leaving 12 bases between the germline ends. CDR3 length: 14 residues. CDR1 and CDR2 (germline): SGHDN, FVKESK.

This clonotype was seen at least ten times. The V and J genes are TRBV12-3 or TRBV12-4 and TRBJ2-7; possibly TRBD1 for D (6 bases). Trimming pared 7 bases from V and 2 bases from J, leaving 15 bases between. The CDR3 spans 14 residues. The CDR3 DNA follows: TGTGCCAGCAAATTACAGGGCACAACCTACGAGCAGTACTTC. Its protein product is CASKLQGTTYEQYF.

In its sample, this clonotype was seen many times. V gene TRBV7-9 combines with J gene TRBJ2-7, with 9 positions matching TRBD1. The CDR3 extends over 15 amino acids. Germline V lookup: CDR1 SEHNR, CDR2 FQNEAQ (reference sequence). The V segment lost 5 bases and the J segment 3 bases; nucleotides outside the gene matches: 8. In nucleotides, the CDR3 is TGTGCCAGCAGCCCTCCTCCGGGACAGGGCTACGAGCAGTACTTC. Its translation: CASSPPPGQGYEQYF.

The table lists this clonotype with many counts. V and J are TRBV30 and TRBJ1-5; D is undetermined. CDR3 length: 13 amino acids. Trimming removed 2 bases from V and 0 bases from J, with 5 bases in between. Per germline, CDR1 GTSNPN and CDR2 SVGIG (reference sequence). The CDR3 loop is CAWSRVSNQPQHF. The CDR3 DNA is TGTGCCTGGAGTAGGGTTAGCAATCAGCCCCAGCATTTT.

The chain couples TRBV20-1 to TRBJ2-5; TRBD2 aligns across 10 bases. The CDR3 is made up of 15 amino acids. V gave up 6 bases and J gave up 4 bases; unmatched junction bases: 11. The germline gives CDR1 DFQATT, CDR2 SNEGSKA (reference sequence). The CDR3 coding sequence is TGCAGTGCCAGGACTAGCGGACCCGGCGTAGAGACCCAGTACTTC. Encoded protein: CSARTSGPGVETQYF.

At least ten counts were recorded for this clonotype. This sequence joins TRBV10-3 and TRBJ2-7; 9 bases fit TRBD2. The CDR3 has 14 amino acids. The V and J ends lost 4 bases and 2 bases, in that order; junction bases with no gene match: 3. Germline-derived CDR1 and CDR2 are ENHRY and SYGVKD. The CDR3 is CAISGSSGTYEQYF. In DNA form, the CDR3 reads TGTGCCATCAGTGGGTCTAGCGGGACCTACGAGCAGTACTTC.

Concerning this clonotype: A much bigger clone sits one base away, suggesting this may be a read error. This rearrangement joins TRBV28 to TRBJ2-7; TRBD1 aligns across 8 bases. The V gene's germline CDR1 is MDHEN and CDR2 SYDVKM. CDR3 length: 15 residues. V was clipped by 5 bases and J by 2 bases; unmatched bases: 8. The CDR3 nucleotides read TGTGCCAGCAGTCTCCCCGAGACAGGGGCCTACGAGCAGTACTTC. This gives the protein CASSLPETGAYEQYF.

This clonotype occurred many times. This chain connects TRBV9 to TRBJ2-6, with D perhaps TRBD1 or TRBD2 (6 bases each). From germline, CDR1 is SGDLS and CDR2 YYNGEE. The CDR3 loop spans 18 amino acids. Trimming cost V 0 bases and J 0 bases, with 13 bases left between them. The CDR3 sequence is CASSVGHGGHSGANVLTF. CDR3 DNA: TGTGCCAGCAGCGTAGGGCACGGGGGCCACTCTGGGGCCAACGTCCTGACTTTC.

In this sample, this clonotype turned up many times. The chain uses TRBV12-5 and TRBJ2-3; D not resolved. Trimming removed 6 bases at V and 10 bases at J, with 11 bases between. The germline V gene encodes CDR1 LGHNT and CDR2 FRNRAP. There are 11 residues in the CDR3. CDR3 nucleotides: TGTGCTAGTGGGTCCATGTCTTCGCAGTATTTT. Protein sequence: CASGSMSSQYF.

This clonotype was counted many times. The rearrangement uses TRBV6-1 and TRBJ1-2, with D uncertain. Trimming took off 9 bases at V and 8 bases at J, with 22 bases between the two ends. The CDR3 is 14 amino acids. Germline CDR1 is MNHNS and CDR2 is SASEGT. CDR3 DNA: TGTGCCAGTCGTGGGCAGGAAGCTATGAGGGGCTACACCTTC. Its protein product is CASRGQEAMRGYTF.

In this sample, this clonotype turned up many times. The chain couples TRBV5-6 to TRBJ2-2, with TRBD2 matching over 12 bases. Losses at the gene ends were 4 bases for V and 2 bases for J; bases not matched to a gene: 3. Germline CDR1 reads SGHDT; CDR2 reads YYEEEE. The CDR3 loop spans 16 amino acids. This CDR3 reads CASSETSGSNTGELFF. The CDR3 DNA reads TGTGCCAGCAGCGAGACTAGCGGGAGTAACACCGGGGAGCTGTTTTTT.

In the case of this clonotype: Since the CDR3 does not end with the conserved phenylalanine or tryptophan, this likely comes from a read error. The chain employs TRBV6-5 and TRBJ1-2; no clear D gene. V shed 0 bases and J shed 8 bases, with 10 bases lying between them. Germline V CDR1 and CDR2: MNHEY, SVGAGI. The CDR3 is made up of 13 amino acids. This chain's CDR3 is CASSYSHWRGYTL. The DNA for the CDR3 is TGTGCCAGCAGTTACTCCCACTGGCGAGGCTACACCCTC.